This TCR beta chain appears in the sequencing data of a study of shared clonotypes between healthy human individuals. V was shortened by 1 base and J by 4 bases, with 10 bases between the two germline ends. In germline, CDR1 is SGHTA, CDR2 FQGTGA. This CDR3 has 14 amino acids. Only a few counts were recorded for this clone. Its antigen is not known. Each subset's genomic DNA was split evenly across several immunoSEQ plates. Here immunoSEQ multiplex PCR was the method, and the copy in TCRdb shows in-frame clones only, minus some. The repertoire holds approximately 1.1 million clones, with approximately 78% as singletons. General study findings and limits: Clonotype sharing across several donors was observed for 4% to 6.5% of naive CD4 clonotypes. Genetic and exposure-history diversity was limited by the few donors.

Sample: memory CD4+ T cells from PBMCs. Described subset: CD45RA-negative fraction. The chain uses TRBV7-3 and TRBJ1-2; D is unclear. The TCR was taken from a man younger than 35 in good health. Some clones in this sample may be carry-over from other donors' samples. The CDR3 DNA is TGTGCCAGCAGCTTAAACCGAGCGGGCTATGGCTACACCTTC. Its protein product is CASSLNRAGYGYTF.